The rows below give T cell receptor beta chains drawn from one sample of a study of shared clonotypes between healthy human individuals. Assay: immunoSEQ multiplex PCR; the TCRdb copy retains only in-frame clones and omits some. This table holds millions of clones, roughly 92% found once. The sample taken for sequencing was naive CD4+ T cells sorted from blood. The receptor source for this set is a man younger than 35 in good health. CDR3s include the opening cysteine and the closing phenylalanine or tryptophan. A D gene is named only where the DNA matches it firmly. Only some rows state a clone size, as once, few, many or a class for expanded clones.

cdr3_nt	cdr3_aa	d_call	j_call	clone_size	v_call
TGTGCCAGCAGCTTGGATCAGGGGGAGGAAAACATTCAGTACTTC	CASSLDQGEENIQYF	-	TRBJ2-4	-	TRBV5-4
TGTGCCAGCAGCCCCTCGAAAGGCACAGATACGCAGTATTTT	CASSPSKGTDTQYF	-	TRBJ2-3	once	TRBV7-2
TGCGCCAGCAGCCAAGACCCAGGGCAGGGCCGCGAGCAGTACTTC	CASSQDPGQGREQYF	-	TRBJ2-7	-	TRBV4-1
TGTGCCAGCAGCGGCCGGGACAGGGGTGCGGAGACCCAGTACTTC	CASSGRDRGAETQYF	TRBD1	TRBJ2-5	-	TRBV7-9
TGTGCCTGGAGTTGGAGGGGTCCTAGGGAAAACACTGAAGCTTTCTTT	CAWSWRGPRENTEAFF	-	TRBJ1-1	-	TRBV30
TGTGCCAGCAGTGATCAAGGAGTAGGGGCCCAGCATTTT	CASSDQGVGAQHF	-	TRBJ1-5	few	TRBV2
TGTGCCAGCACCCGCCTTGGGGGAAAGGAGGACAATGAGCAGTTCTTC	CASTRLGGKEDNEQFF	-	TRBJ2-1	-	TRBV28
TGTGCCAGCAGCTTAGGAGGGAAAGAGACCCAGTACTTC	CASSLGGKETQYF	-	TRBJ2-5	-	TRBV11-3
TGTGCCAGCTCCCAGGGGGGAGGCAATCAGCCCCAGCATTTT	CASSQGGGNQPQHF	TRBD1	TRBJ1-5	-	TRBV2
TGTGCCAGCAGTTACTCGCAGGGGGCTGGAAACACCATATATTTT	CASSYSQGAGNTIYF	TRBD1	TRBJ1-3	-	TRBV6-5
TGTGCCAGCTCACCTAAGACAGGCAACTATGGCTACACCTTC	CASSPKTGNYGYTF	-	TRBJ1-2	once	TRBV18
TGTGCCAGCAGTATTAGGACAAGGTTGGATCCCTACCAAGAGACCCAGTACTTC	CASSIRTRLDPYQETQYF	-	TRBJ2-5	-	TRBV25-1
TGCGCCAGCAGCTCCCAGGGTTCCGAGACCCAGTACTTC	CASSSQGSETQYF	-	TRBJ2-5	-	TRBV5-1
TGCGCCAGCAGCTTGGTTGTTGGGGCCTACGAGCAGTACTTC	CASSLVVGAYEQYF	-	TRBJ2-7	-	TRBV5-1
TGTGCCAGCAGCAAACAGGGAGGGAACACTGAAGCTTTCTTT	CASSKQGGNTEAFF	-	TRBJ1-1	-	TRBV11-1
TGTGCCAGCACCAAGGACAGGGGCACAGATACGCAGTATTTT	CASTKDRGTDTQYF	TRBD1	TRBJ2-3	-	TRBV2
TGTGCCAGCAGTCTTGAGAAGGGGGACGTGGGCTACACCTTC	CASSLEKGDVGYTF	-	TRBJ1-2	-	TRBV27
TGTGCCTGGAGGGCCGAGCCAGGGTCTGGGGCCAACGTCCTGACTTTC	CAWRAEPGSGANVLTF	-	TRBJ2-6	-	TRBV30
TGTGCCAGCAGTTTATACGGCTCCGAGACCCAGTACTTC	CASSLYGSETQYF	-	TRBJ2-5	-	TRBV27
TGTGCCTGGAGTGTATGGGACAGGAGCTACGAGCAGTACTTC	CAWSVWDRSYEQYF	TRBD1	TRBJ2-7	-	TRBV30
TGTGCCTGGACTAGCGGGAGGGGCCTACCAATTGACCACTTC	CAWTSGRGLPIDHF	TRBD2	TRBJ2-7	-	TRBV30
TGCAGCGTTGATCAAGTTAGCACAGATACGCAGTATTTT	CSVDQVSTDTQYF	-	TRBJ2-3	-	TRBV29-1
TGTGCCAGCAATAAACAGGGGGCAGGAACAGATACGCAGTATTTT	CASNKQGAGTDTQYF	TRBD1	TRBJ2-3	-	TRBV6-6
TGTGCCTGGAGTGTAGGGGCGCGGGGTCATCAGCCCCAGCATTTT	CAWSVGARGHQPQHF	-	TRBJ1-5	-	TRBV30
TGTGCCAGCAGCGGCGGGACCGAGCAGTTCTTC	CASSGGTEQFF	-	TRBJ2-1	once	TRBV6-5
TGTGCCAGTAGGGACAATAATTCACCCCTCCACTTT	CASRDNNSPLHF	-	TRBJ1-6	few	TRBV7-3
TGTGCCATCAGCCCGGGACTGACGTACAATGAGCAGTTCTTC	CAISPGLTYNEQFF	-	TRBJ2-1	-	TRBV10-3
TGTGCAAGTCGCCCCGGTGAGGGGTCCCACGAGCAGTACTTC	CASRPGEGSHEQYF	-	TRBJ2-7	-	TRBV12-2
TGTGCCAGCAGTTACTCGGGGGGAGGCGAGCAGTACTTC	CASSYSGGGEQYF	-	TRBJ2-7	-	TRBV6-5
TGCGCCAGCAGCTTTCTAGATGCCTACGAGCAGTACTTC	CASSFLDAYEQYF	-	TRBJ2-7	-	TRBV5-1
TGTGCCAGCAGCTTATCGGGGTTCACAGATACGCAGTATTTT	CASSLSGFTDTQYF	-	TRBJ2-3	once	TRBV7-2
TGTGCCAGCAGCCCCCCTGGCTTCCAAGAGACCCAGTACTTC	CASSPPGFQETQYF	-	TRBJ2-5	-	TRBV5-4
TGTGCCATCAAGGAAGGCACCACTGAAGCTTTCTTT	CAIKEGTTEAFF	-	TRBJ1-1	-	TRBV10-3
TGTGCCAGCAGCCACCCCCAGGGACAGGGTACCTATGGCTACACCTTC	CASSHPQGQGTYGYTF	TRBD1	TRBJ1-2	once	TRBV7-2
TGTGCCAGCAGCTTTGGACTAGCGGGAGGGCAGGATGAGCAGTTCTTC	CASSFGLAGGQDEQFF	TRBD2	TRBJ2-1	once	TRBV5-4
TGTGCCAGCAGCTTTCGGGAGGATGCGGGCAATGAGCAGTTCTTC	CASSFREDAGNEQFF	TRBD2	TRBJ2-1	-	TRBV11-3
TGTGCCAGCAGCGTAGGGGCGGAAAGTACTGAAGCTTTCTTT	CASSVGAESTEAFF	-	TRBJ1-1	once	TRBV9
TGTGCCATCAGTGACCGGACAGGGGGGACGACAACTAATGAAAAACTGTTTTTT	CAISDRTGGTTTNEKLFF	TRBD1	TRBJ1-4	-	TRBV10-3
TGTGCCAGTAGGCTCTCGACGGGTGTCTCTGGAAACACCATATATTTT	CASRLSTGVSGNTIYF	-	TRBJ1-3	-	TRBV19
TGCGCCAGCAGCTTGGATCAGCTGAACACTGAAGCTTTCTTT	CASSLDQLNTEAFF	-	TRBJ1-1	-	TRBV5-1
TGTGCCAGCAGTCCTTGGGACAGGGAGTACGAGCAGTACTTC	CASSPWDREYEQYF	TRBD1	TRBJ2-7	-	TRBV6-1
TGTGCCAGTAGTATTGCCAGGGGGCACAATGAGCAGTTCTTC	CASSIARGHNEQFF	TRBD1	TRBJ2-1	-	TRBV19
TGTGCCAGTGTTGACTTAGTTGGAGATGGCTACACCTTC	CASVDLVGDGYTF	-	TRBJ1-2	-	TRBV19
TGCGCCTGCCAGTCGGGGGGCCTCCCGAACACTGAAGCTTTCTTT	CACQSGGLPNTEAFF	-	TRBJ1-1	once	TRBV10-2
TGCGCCAGCAGCTCTAATAGCGGTGCCTCCTACAATGAGCAGTTCTTC	CASSSNSGASYNEQFF	-	TRBJ2-1	-	TRBV5-1
TGTGCCAGCAGGGAACAGGGGCGTAACTATGGCTACACCTTC	CASREQGRNYGYTF	TRBD1	TRBJ1-2	-	TRBV27
TGCAGCGTTAGGGCTAGCGGCAGGATTAGCTCCTACAATGAGCAGTTCTTC	CSVRASGRISSYNEQFF	TRBD2	TRBJ2-1	-	TRBV29-1
TGTGCCAGCAGCTCAAGCTCCTATAATTCACCCCTCCACTTT	CASSSSSYNSPLHF	-	TRBJ1-6	-	TRBV7-6